This is a list of T cell receptor beta chains from one sample in a study of blood T cell repertoires in COVID-19. Libraries were prepared by immunoSEQ multiplex PCR; TCRdb keeps only in-frame clonotypes and omits some of them. The sample carries 180,000 or so clones, approximately 85% recorded once. The material sequenced was PBMCs or T cells enriched from blood (not recorded which). The source is a man between 40 and 49 years old with acute COVID-19. The CDR3 runs from the conserved cysteine through the conserved F or W. The D gene is left open where the match is weak. Size tells how often a clone was seen (once, few, many) or the class of an expanded clone, and some rows leave it out.

v_call	clone_size	d_call	j_call	cdr3_nt	cdr3_aa
TRBV28	.	TRBD1	TRBJ1-2	TGTGCCAGCTTCTCGTCCCCCGGGACAGGGGGTGACTATGGCTACACCTTC	CASFSSPGTGGDYGYTF
TRBV6-1	.	TRBD1	TRBJ2-7	TGTGCCAGCAGTGAAGAGAGGGGGCAAGTCGAGCAGTACTTC	CASSEERGQVEQYF
TRBV4-3	.	.	TRBJ1-1	TGCGCCAGCAGCCAAGAGAGCCGGGGAATAGAAGCTTTCTTT	CASSQESRGIEAFF
TRBV3-1/TRBV3-2	.	.	TRBJ2-7	TGTGCCAGCAGCCTCGGAGGTGGGAGAGGAGACGGGCAGTACTTC	CASSLGGGRGDGQYF
TRBV29-1	.	.	TRBJ1-1	TGCAGCGTTGCGGGAGCTTGGGCTGAAGCTTTCTTT	CSVAGAWAEAFF
TRBV19	few	.	TRBJ1-3	TGTGCCAGTTCTGCGGGATCTGGAAACACCATATATTTT	CASSAGSGNTIYF
TRBV3-1/TRBV3-2	.	TRBD2	TRBJ2-7	TGTGCCAGCAGCCAAAATCCCTATTTAGCTAGCGGGAGGAGCGAGCAGTACTTC	CASSQNPYLASGRSEQYF
TRBV7-9	.	.	TRBJ1-2	TGTGCCAGCAGCAGACTGACAGCCCAAACTACTAACTATGGCTACACCTTC	CASSRLTAQTTNYGYTF
TRBV10-3	once	.	TRBJ2-3	TGTGCCATCAGGGGAGGACAGGCGACAGATACGCAGTATTTT	CAIRGGQATDTQYF
TRBV4-3	many	TRBD1	TRBJ2-4	TGCGCCAGCAGCCAACGGGACAGGGAATCGGGTGACATTCAGTACTTC	CASSQRDRESGDIQYF
TRBV27	.	.	TRBJ2-3	TGTGCCAGCAGTTCCGTTGTAGAGAGCACAGATACGCAGTATTTT	CASSSVVESTDTQYF
TRBV20-1	.	TRBD2	TRBJ2-7	TGCAGTGCTAGTTCTACCGGGACTACCGCCTACGAGCAGTACTTC	CSASSTGTTAYEQYF
TRBV27	.	TRBD2	TRBJ2-7	TGTGCCAGCAGACCGGGACTAGCGGGGTATTCCTGGTACGAGCAGTACTTC	CASRPGLAGYSWYEQYF
TRBV4-3	.	.	TRBJ2-2	TGCGCCAGCAGCCACGGGAGTCCCAACACCGGGGAGCTGTTTTTT	CASSHGSPNTGELFF
TRBV30	.	.	TRBJ2-5	TGTGCCTGGAAGCCGACCAGCGCAATCCAAGAGACCCAGTACTTC	CAWKPTSAIQETQYF
TRBV28	once	TRBD2	TRBJ2-7	TGTGCCAGCAGTTTATTAGCGGGTGCCTACGAGCAGTACTTC	CASSLLAGAYEQYF
TRBV6-1	.	.	TRBJ1-5	TGTGCCAGCAGTGAAAGGGGATTGGATCAGCCCCAGCATTTT	CASSERGLDQPQHF
TRBV24-1	once	.	TRBJ2-1	TGTGCCACCAGTGGGAGTATGGCGGAACACTCCTACAATGAGCAGTTCTTC	CATSGSMAEHSYNEQFF
TRBV27	.	TRBD2	TRBJ2-7	TGTGCCAGCAGTTTCCGGAGTAGCGGGATCCTCGGCCGCGAGCAGTACTTC	CASSFRSSGILGREQYF
TRBV11-3	.	.	TRBJ2-1	TGTGCCAGCAGCTTAGCTTCGAGCTCCTACAATGAGCAGTTCTTC	CASSLASSSYNEQFF
TRBV20-1	.	.	TRBJ1-5	TGCAGTGCTAAAAGGGGTTCGCCCCAGCATTTT	CSAKRGSPQHF
TRBV5-6	.	TRBD1	TRBJ2-7	TGTGCCAGCAGCCAGGCCGGGACAGGCCACTACGAGCAGTACTTC	CASSQAGTGHYEQYF
TRBV28	.	.	TRBJ2-7	TGTGCCAGCAGTTTATTACGGGGCTCCTACGAGCAGTACTTC	CASSLLRGSYEQYF
TRBV27	few	.	TRBJ1-1	TGTGCCAGCAGCTCCCCGGGGAGGACCAACACTGAAGCTTTCTTT	CASSSPGRTNTEAFF
TRBV15	.	TRBD1	TRBJ1-6	TGTGCCACCAGCGGACTACAGGGGGCCGGGTCACCCCTCCACTTT	CATSGLQGAGSPLHF
TRBV15	.	.	TRBJ2-2	TGTGCCACCAGCAGAGACGACCAGGGTGGGACCGGGGAGCTGTTTTTT	CATSRDDQGGTGELFF
TRBV15	.	.	TRBJ1-2	TGTGCCACCAGCAGAGCACACGGCAGGGGTGGGAACTATGGCTACACCTTC	CATSRAHGRGGNYGYTF
TRBV19	.	TRBD2	TRBJ2-1	TGTGCCAGTAGTATAGAGGGGACGGGGGGAAGAAATGAGCAGTTCTTC	CASSIEGTGGRNEQFF
TRBV20-1	.	.	TRBJ2-7	TGCAGTGCTAGTTGGTTCGGCAGGGGAAGGTCCTACGAGCAGTACTTC	CSASWFGRGRSYEQYF
TRBV7-9	.	TRBD2	TRBJ2-7	TGTGCCAGCAGCCCTACTAGCGTTCACTCCTACGAGCAGTACTTC	CASSPTSVHSYEQYF
TRBV28	.	TRBD1	TRBJ1-3	TGTGCCAGCGGACCCGGTGGGACAGGGGGTGGAAACACCATATATTTT	CASGPGGTGGGNTIYF
TRBV6-1	once	TRBD1	TRBJ1-2	TGTGCCAGCAGTGAAGCGCACGGACCCGGGACAGCTAACTATGGCTACACCTTC	CASSEAHGPGTANYGYTF
TRBV25-1	.	.	TRBJ1-3	TGTGCCAGCAGTGAGACACCCTCTGGAAACACCATATATTTT	CASSETPSGNTIYF
TRBV10-1	.	.	TRBJ1-5	TGCGCCAGCAGTGAAGGTCACAGGGTCGATTCCGACAATCAGCCCCAGCATTTT	CASSEGHRVDSDNQPQHF
TRBV9	.	.	TRBJ2-1	TGTGCCAGCAGCGAAAGACAGGTTTCGATTGAGCAGTTCTTC	CASSERQVSIEQFF
TRBV20-1	.	.	TRBJ2-7	TGCAGTGCTTCCCCGGAGCGCGAGCAGTACTTC	CSASPEREQYF
TRBV24-1	.	.	TRBJ2-7	TGTGCCACCAGTGGACGGGGAACCTACGAGCAGTACTTC	CATSGRGTYEQYF
TRBV6-4	.	.	TRBJ2-2	TGTGCCAGCAGCCCCACGGTTCAAGGAGGGGTCGTCGGGGAGCTGTTTTTT	CASSPTVQGGVVGELFF
TRBV7-9	.	TRBD1	TRBJ2-7	TGTGCCAGCAGCCAAGTCCCGACAGGGCTCAACGGGGAGCAGTACTTC	CASSQVPTGLNGEQYF
TRBV7-7	few	.	TRBJ2-1	TGTGCTAGCAGCTTAGCGTTCAGGCAGGACAATGAGCAGTTCTTC	CASSLAFRQDNEQFF
TRBV6-5	.	.	TRBJ1-6	TGTGCCAGCAGGAGGGAGGGTAGGGGGAATTCACCCCTCCACTTT	CASRREGRGNSPLHF
TRBV6-1	.	TRBD1	TRBJ1-6	TGTGCCAGCAGTGAAGCGAGGGACAGGGTGCGTTCACCCCTCCACTTT	CASSEARDRVRSPLHF
TRBV5-1	.	TRBD2	TRBJ2-1	TGCGCCAGCAGCCGGTATGGGGCTAAGGCGGGAACAGCCGGGACTAGCGGGAATTATGAGCAGTTCTTC	CASSRYGAKAGTAGTSGNYEQFF
TRBV2	.	.	TRBJ1-1	TGTGCCGGGGCCCTTATGAACACTGAAGCTTTCTTT	CAGALMNTEAFF
TRBV6-2/TRBV6-3	.	.	TRBJ2-3	TGTGCCAGCAGTTATCAACGGGGGATGGCCGATACGCAGTATTTT	CASSYQRGMADTQYF
TRBV9	.	TRBD1	TRBJ1-2	TGTGCCAGCAGCGGGTGGACAGGGGCGCCAAATGGCTACACCTTC	CASSGWTGAPNGYTF
TRBV3-1/TRBV3-2	.	.	TRBJ2-1	TGTGCCAGCAGCCAAGATAGGAGGAATGAGCAGTTCTTC	CASSQDRRNEQFF
TRBV6-5	.	TRBD1	TRBJ1-5	TGTGCCAGCAGTAAGGACAGGGGGCAAGGGCAGCCCCAGCATTTT	CASSKDRGQGQPQHF
TRBV19	.	.	TRBJ2-6	TGTGCCAGTAGAGCCTCTGGGGCCAACGTCCTGACTTTC	CASRASGANVLTF
TRBV13	.	.	TRBJ1-5	TGTGCCAGCAGGTCGACAGCATCGAATCAGCCCCAGCATTTT	CASRSTASNQPQHF
TRBV19	.	.	TRBJ1-1	TGTGCCAGTAGTATATTGGCGGGGAACACTGAAGCTTTCTTT	CASSILAGNTEAFF
TRBV9	.	TRBD2	TRBJ2-3	TGTGCCAGCAGCGAAGCGGGAGGATTAACAGATACGCAGTATTTT	CASSEAGGLTDTQYF
TRBV19	.	TRBD1	TRBJ2-7	TGTGCCAGTAGTGGCCGGGACAGGGGCGCCTACGAGCAGTACTTC	CASSGRDRGAYEQYF
TRBV27	.	TRBD1	TRBJ1-1	TGTGCCAGCACCTCGGGACAGGCGGCTTTCTTT	CASTSGQAAFF